This passage covers 30 T cell receptor beta chains from one sample sequenced in a study of T cells of healthy individuals. TCRdb passed the 5' RACE reads through MiXCR, listing each CDR3 protein once. The sample carries about 41,000 distinct CDR3 sequences, 3.5% to 5.5% recorded once. These receptors all stem from a human donor in good health.

This clonotype was recorded many times. The chain combines TRBV11-3 with TRBJ2-3, with D hard to call. Germline values: CDR1 SGHNT, CDR2 YENEEA. The V end was cut by 3 bases, the J end by 4 bases, with 8 bases between. There are 13 residues in the CDR3. CDR3 nucleotide sequence: TGTGCCAGCAGCTTTCATGGGGCAGATACGCAGTATTTT. Residues: CASSFHGADTQYF.

This chain connects TRBV5-6 to TRBJ2-4, with TRBD1 identical over 10 bases. With 0 bases clipped from V and 9 bases from J, the junction kept 3 bases outside the gene matches. The CDR3 length is 14 residues. Germline V gene lookup returns CDR1 SGHDT and CDR2 YYEEEE. CDR3 nucleotides: TGTGCCAGCAGCTTGGGACAGGGGGCAGGCATTCAGTACTTC. It codes for CASSLGQGAGIQYF.

This clonotype appeared many times. The genes are TRBV29-1 and TRBJ2-7, with 9 bases lining up with TRBD2. In germline, CDR1 is SQVTM, CDR2 ANQGSEA. V shed 6 bases, J shed 0 bases, and the junction held 9 bases outside the gene matches. The CDR3 loop spans 15 amino acids. The CDR3 DNA is TGCAGCGTACTTACTAGCGGGCGTTACTCCTACGAGCAGTACTTC. Amino acid sequence: CSVLTSGRYSYEQYF.

The V call is TRBV2, the J call TRBJ1-3, with D unclear. Looked up from germline, CDR1 is SNHLY and CDR2 is FYNNEI. There are 12 residues in the CDR3. V lost 6 bases to trimming and J lost 9 bases, with 12 bases between them. The CDR3 is CASSAVSPTIYF. Written as DNA, the CDR3 is TGTGCCAGCAGCGCGGTCAGTCCCACCATATATTTT.

This clonotype has a count of ten or more. The chain carries TRBV18 and TRBJ1-5, with D possibly TRBD1 on 6 matching bases. Trimming removed 3 bases from V and 3 bases from J, with 15 bases in between. Germline assignment: CDR1 KGHSH and CDR2 LQKENI. This CDR3 comprises 16 residues. The CDR3 loop is CASSPLPTGPNQPQHF. In DNA form, the CDR3 reads TGTGCCAGCTCACCCCTCCCGACAGGACCCAATCAGCCCCAGCATTTT.

This clonotype was recorded many times. CDR3 nucleotides: TGTGCCAGCAGCTTATTGCAGTACAATGAGCAGTTCTTC. Protein: CASSLLQYNEQFF. The chain couples TRBV7-2 to TRBJ2-1; no clear D gene. Trimming took off 2 bases at V and 4 bases at J, with 6 bases between the two ends. Germline lookup yields CDR1 SGHTA and CDR2 FQGNSA. The CDR3 covers 13 residues.

This clonotype was recorded a few times. CDR3 DNA: TGCAGTGCAAACTTGGACGCAGATACGCAGTATTTT. Protein sequence: CSANLDADTQYF. This chain uses TRBV20-1 with TRBJ2-3; D remains unclear. Between the trimmed V and J ends, which lost 6 bases and 4 bases, there was a span of 11 bases. CDR3 length: 12 residues. Looked up from germline, CDR1 is DFQATT and CDR2 is SNEGSKA (reference sequence).

The V and J genes are TRBV6-1 and TRBJ2-1; possibly TRBD2 for D (5 bases). This CDR3 has 15 residues. Trimming stripped 5 bases from V and 0 bases from J, with 11 bases between. Germline lookup yields CDR1 MNHNS and CDR2 SASEGT. CDR3 sequence reads: CASSRGSSSYNEQFF. DNA of the CDR3: TGTGCCAGCAGTAGAGGGTCTTCCTCCTACAATGAGCAGTTCTTC.

This clonotype was seen at least ten times. This sequence joins TRBV20-1 and TRBJ2-5; D uncertain. This CDR3 is 11 amino acids long. V lost 3 bases to trimming and J lost 1 base, with 3 bases between them. Looked up from germline, CDR1 is DFQATT and CDR2 is SNEGSKA (reference sequence). The CDR3 loop reads CSASVQETQYF. The CDR3 nucleotides read TGCAGTGCTAGCGTCCAAGAGACCCAGTACTTC.

The sample holds many counts of this clonotype. This sequence joins TRBV6-2 or TRBV6-3 and TRBJ2-1, with D maybe TRBD1 (5 bases). CDR1 is MNHEY, CDR2 SVGEGT, per germline. V was clipped by 5 bases and J by 3 bases, with 17 bases between them. The length of the CDR3 is 16 residues. Here the CDR3 DNA reads TGTGCCAGCAGTCCACCAAGGGGAATGGGCTACAATGAGCAGTTCTTC. This sequence encodes CASSPPRGMGYNEQFF.

The sample holds many counts of this clonotype. This chain links TRBV4-1 with TRBJ1-1; no clear D. Germline loops: CDR1 MGHRA, CDR2 YSYEKL. The ends were cut back, 1 base at V and 0 bases at J, with 3 bases in the middle. The CDR3 runs 13 residues. The CDR3: CASSQAMNTEAFF. DNA for the CDR3: TGCGCCAGCAGCCAAGCAATGAACACTGAAGCTTTCTTT.

This sequence joins TRBV14 and TRBJ2-1; TRBD2 agrees at 9 bases. The CDR3 covers 17 residues. Germline CDR1 reads SGHDN; CDR2 reads FVKESK. V dropped 2 bases and J dropped 8; count of bases not matched to a gene: 13. CDR3 residues: CASSQHGGRVPPDEQFF. As DNA, the CDR3 is TGTGCCAGCAGCCAACACGGCGGGAGGGTCCCCCCGGATGAGCAGTTCTTC.

The chain carries TRBV7-2 and TRBJ2-5, with D unresolved. The germline V gene has CDR1 SGHTA and CDR2 FQGNSA. V was shortened by 2 bases and J by 4 bases, with 11 bases between the two germline ends. This CDR3 region has 14 residues. The CDR3 sequence: CASSLSGARETQYF. The CDR3 coding sequence is TGTGCCAGCAGCTTATCTGGTGCCCGAGAGACCCAGTACTTC.

This clonotype was recorded at least ten times. This sequence joins TRBV28 and TRBJ2-7, with D possibly matching TRBD1 (6 bases). The germline V gene has CDR1 MDHEN and CDR2 SYDVKM. The ends were cut back, 7 bases at V and 4 bases at J, with 14 bases in the middle. The CDR3 sequence is 13 residues long. DNA for the CDR3: TGTGCCAGCATGAGGGACATCGGGTACGAGCAGTACTTC. Encoded protein: CASMRDIGYEQYF.

The chain uses TRBV11-2 and TRBJ1-5; 8 bases agree with TRBD1. Trimming took 3 bases from V and 8 from J; bases not matched to a gene: 6. The CDR3 is 14 residues long. Germline V gene data show CDR1 as SGHAT and CDR2 as FQNNGV. CDR3 region: CASSLTGAGEPQHF. As DNA, the CDR3 is TGTGCCAGCAGCTTGACAGGGGCGGGGGAGCCCCAGCATTTT.

This clonotype was found many times. This chain connects TRBV19 to TRBJ2-5, with 8 positions matching TRBD2. The CDR3 has 16 residues. J was trimmed by 5 bases and V by 1 base; bases with no gene match: 9. Germline V CDR1 and CDR2: LNHDA, SQIVND (reference sequence). The CDR3 coding sequence is TGTGCCAGTAGTATAGCCACCAGCGGGAGCTGGGAGACCCAGTACTTC. This translates into CASSIATSGSWETQYF.

This clonotype was found many times. The chain combines TRBV7-9 with TRBJ2-5; D perhaps matches TRBD1 (7 bases). Trimming stripped 2 bases from V and 4 bases from J, with 11 bases between. The CDR3 is 14 amino acids. Germline V gene data show CDR1 as SEHNR and CDR2 as FQNEAQ (reference sequence). CDR3 nucleotides: TGTGCCAGCAGCTTACAGGGGGGCTTAGAGACCCAGTACTTC. It specifies CASSLQGGLETQYF.

In this sample, this clonotype turned up many times. The V call is TRBV11-3, the J call TRBJ2-3; D gene uncertain. V was trimmed by 5 bases and J by 0 bases, leaving 6 bases between them. The length of the CDR3 is 13 residues. The V gene's germline CDR1 is SGHNT and CDR2 YENEEA. CDR3 loop: CASSKTSTDTQYF. The DNA of the CDR3 is TGTGCCAGCAGCAAGACTAGCACAGATACGCAGTATTTT.

This clonotype has at least ten counts. The genes are TRBV7-9 and TRBJ2-3; 8 bases fit TRBD2. The CDR3 has 16 residues. The germline CDR1 and CDR2 sequences are SEHNR and FQNEAQ (reference sequence). V shed 1 base and J 1 base; nucleotides not matched to a gene: 4. The CDR3 DNA sequence: TGTGCCAGCAGCTTAGTACTAGCGGCTCGCACAGATACGCAGTATTTT. Translation: CASSLVLAARTDTQYF.

This clonotype was found a few times. The rearrangement joins TRBV7-2 to TRBJ2-3; no reliable D call. The V gene's germline CDR1 is SGHTA and CDR2 FQGNSA. With 1 base removed from V and 8 bases from J, the gap between germline ends came to 4 bases. The CDR3 has 11 amino acids. CDR3: CASSLVSTQYF. The CDR3 coding sequence is TGTGCCAGCAGCTTAGTTAGTACGCAGTATTTT.

This clonotype was detected many times. The chain employs TRBV29-1 and TRBJ1-4; 7 bases match TRBD1. The CDR3 is 15 residues long. The trim removed 6 bases at V and 1 base at J, leaving 8 bases unmatched. Germline lookup yields CDR1 SQVTM and CDR2 ANQGSEA. CDR3 sequence: CSVVTGVVTNEKLFF. The CDR3 DNA reads as TGCAGCGTCGTAACAGGGGTTGTAACTAATGAAAAACTGTTTTTT.

This clonotype was counted only a few times. V is TRBV7-9 and J is TRBJ1-1; D might be TRBD1 (6 bases). The germline V gene has CDR1 SEHNR and CDR2 FQNEAQ (reference sequence). The V end lost 6 bases, the J end lost 6 bases, and 17 bases lay between the germline ends. This CDR3 is 14 amino acids long. CDR3 nucleotides: TGTGCCAGCAGGCTACAGGGTAGTAGATCTGAAGCTTTCTTT. It translates to CASRLQGSRSEAFF.

This clonotype came up many times. The chain employs TRBV29-1 and TRBJ1-1; D is unresolved. The CDR3 is made up of 11 amino acids. Germline assignment: CDR1 SQVTM and CDR2 ANQGSEA. Trimming took off 7 bases at V and 1 base at J, with 7 bases between the two ends. The CDR3 reads CSAAGNTEAFF. CDR3 nucleotide sequence: TGCAGCGCAGCAGGGAACACTGAAGCTTTCTTT.

This chain connects TRBV13 to TRBJ2-1; 9 bases match TRBD2. V lost 4 bases to trimming and J lost 4 bases; unmatched junction nucleotides: 5. The CDR3 has 15 amino acids. The V gene's germline CDR1 is PRHDT and CDR2 FYEKMQ (reference sequence). In DNA form, the CDR3 reads TGTGCCAGCAGCTCTGGACTAGCGTCTTACAATGAGCAGTTCTTC. It yields the protein CASSSGLASYNEQFF.

The rearrangement links TRBV28 to TRBJ1-5; D perhaps matches TRBD1 (6 bases). The V and J ends lost 5 bases and 0 bases respectively, with 14 bases between them. Per germline, CDR1 MDHEN and CDR2 SYDVKM. The CDR3 extends over 16 amino acids. The CDR3 region is CASSGQEQGSNQPQHF. The CDR3 nucleotides read TGTGCCAGCAGTGGCCAAGAACAGGGTAGCAATCAGCCCCAGCATTTT.

This clonotype was recorded many times. This rearrangement joins TRBV12-3 or TRBV12-4 to TRBJ2-7; the D is unclear. The length of the CDR3 is 10 residues. Trimming pared 8 bases from V and 2 bases from J, leaving 4 bases between. This CDR3 is CASGTYEQYF. For the CDR3, the DNA is TGTGCCAGCGGAACCTACGAGCAGTACTTC.

This rearrangement joins TRBV28 to TRBJ1-1; D is undetermined. Looked up from germline, CDR1 is MDHEN and CDR2 is SYDVKM. This CDR3 contains 16 residues. V was clipped by 4 bases and J by 0 bases, with 15 bases between them. The CDR3 loop is CASSSRVERLNTEAFF. CDR3 in DNA: TGTGCCAGCAGTTCCCGAGTTGAGCGCCTGAACACTGAAGCTTTCTTT. The full variable domain, its missing parts supplied by reference TRBV28 and TRBJ1-1, is DVKVTQSSRYLVKRTGEKVFLECVQDMDHENMFWYRQDPGLGLRLIYFSYDVKMKEKGDIPEGYSVSREKKERFSLILESASTNQTSMYLCASSSRVERLNTEAFFGQGTRLTVV.

Many counts were recorded for this clonotype. The chain is built from TRBV5-6 and TRBJ2-5; no clear D. Germline CDR1 SGHDT, CDR2 YYEEEE. Trimming stripped 3 bases from V and 7 bases from J, with 7 bases between. This CDR3 region has 11 residues. The CDR3 here is CASSSVGTQYF. CDR3 nucleotides: TGTGCCAGCAGCTCCGTTGGGACCCAGTACTTC.

This clonotype has at least ten counts. In DNA form, the CDR3 reads TGTGCCTGGAGTCGAGGCGTTGGAAATGAGCAGTTCTTC. Its translation is CAWSRGVGNEQFF. This chain joins TRBV30 and TRBJ2-1; D ambiguous. Germline V gene data show CDR1 as GTSNPN and CDR2 as SVGIG (reference sequence). The V and J ends lost 2 bases and 7 bases respectively, with 12 bases between them. This CDR3 comprises 13 residues.

The genes are TRBV9 and TRBJ1-5, with D possibly TRBD1 on 5 matching bases. Germline V gene lookup returns CDR1 SGDLS and CDR2 YYNGEE. CDR3 length: 15 residues. V lost 10 bases, J lost 2 bases, and 19 bases lay in between. The CDR3 is CASWGLSRGNQPQHF. The CDR3 nucleotides read TGTGCCTCGTGGGGCCTTTCAAGGGGCAATCAGCCCCAGCATTTT.